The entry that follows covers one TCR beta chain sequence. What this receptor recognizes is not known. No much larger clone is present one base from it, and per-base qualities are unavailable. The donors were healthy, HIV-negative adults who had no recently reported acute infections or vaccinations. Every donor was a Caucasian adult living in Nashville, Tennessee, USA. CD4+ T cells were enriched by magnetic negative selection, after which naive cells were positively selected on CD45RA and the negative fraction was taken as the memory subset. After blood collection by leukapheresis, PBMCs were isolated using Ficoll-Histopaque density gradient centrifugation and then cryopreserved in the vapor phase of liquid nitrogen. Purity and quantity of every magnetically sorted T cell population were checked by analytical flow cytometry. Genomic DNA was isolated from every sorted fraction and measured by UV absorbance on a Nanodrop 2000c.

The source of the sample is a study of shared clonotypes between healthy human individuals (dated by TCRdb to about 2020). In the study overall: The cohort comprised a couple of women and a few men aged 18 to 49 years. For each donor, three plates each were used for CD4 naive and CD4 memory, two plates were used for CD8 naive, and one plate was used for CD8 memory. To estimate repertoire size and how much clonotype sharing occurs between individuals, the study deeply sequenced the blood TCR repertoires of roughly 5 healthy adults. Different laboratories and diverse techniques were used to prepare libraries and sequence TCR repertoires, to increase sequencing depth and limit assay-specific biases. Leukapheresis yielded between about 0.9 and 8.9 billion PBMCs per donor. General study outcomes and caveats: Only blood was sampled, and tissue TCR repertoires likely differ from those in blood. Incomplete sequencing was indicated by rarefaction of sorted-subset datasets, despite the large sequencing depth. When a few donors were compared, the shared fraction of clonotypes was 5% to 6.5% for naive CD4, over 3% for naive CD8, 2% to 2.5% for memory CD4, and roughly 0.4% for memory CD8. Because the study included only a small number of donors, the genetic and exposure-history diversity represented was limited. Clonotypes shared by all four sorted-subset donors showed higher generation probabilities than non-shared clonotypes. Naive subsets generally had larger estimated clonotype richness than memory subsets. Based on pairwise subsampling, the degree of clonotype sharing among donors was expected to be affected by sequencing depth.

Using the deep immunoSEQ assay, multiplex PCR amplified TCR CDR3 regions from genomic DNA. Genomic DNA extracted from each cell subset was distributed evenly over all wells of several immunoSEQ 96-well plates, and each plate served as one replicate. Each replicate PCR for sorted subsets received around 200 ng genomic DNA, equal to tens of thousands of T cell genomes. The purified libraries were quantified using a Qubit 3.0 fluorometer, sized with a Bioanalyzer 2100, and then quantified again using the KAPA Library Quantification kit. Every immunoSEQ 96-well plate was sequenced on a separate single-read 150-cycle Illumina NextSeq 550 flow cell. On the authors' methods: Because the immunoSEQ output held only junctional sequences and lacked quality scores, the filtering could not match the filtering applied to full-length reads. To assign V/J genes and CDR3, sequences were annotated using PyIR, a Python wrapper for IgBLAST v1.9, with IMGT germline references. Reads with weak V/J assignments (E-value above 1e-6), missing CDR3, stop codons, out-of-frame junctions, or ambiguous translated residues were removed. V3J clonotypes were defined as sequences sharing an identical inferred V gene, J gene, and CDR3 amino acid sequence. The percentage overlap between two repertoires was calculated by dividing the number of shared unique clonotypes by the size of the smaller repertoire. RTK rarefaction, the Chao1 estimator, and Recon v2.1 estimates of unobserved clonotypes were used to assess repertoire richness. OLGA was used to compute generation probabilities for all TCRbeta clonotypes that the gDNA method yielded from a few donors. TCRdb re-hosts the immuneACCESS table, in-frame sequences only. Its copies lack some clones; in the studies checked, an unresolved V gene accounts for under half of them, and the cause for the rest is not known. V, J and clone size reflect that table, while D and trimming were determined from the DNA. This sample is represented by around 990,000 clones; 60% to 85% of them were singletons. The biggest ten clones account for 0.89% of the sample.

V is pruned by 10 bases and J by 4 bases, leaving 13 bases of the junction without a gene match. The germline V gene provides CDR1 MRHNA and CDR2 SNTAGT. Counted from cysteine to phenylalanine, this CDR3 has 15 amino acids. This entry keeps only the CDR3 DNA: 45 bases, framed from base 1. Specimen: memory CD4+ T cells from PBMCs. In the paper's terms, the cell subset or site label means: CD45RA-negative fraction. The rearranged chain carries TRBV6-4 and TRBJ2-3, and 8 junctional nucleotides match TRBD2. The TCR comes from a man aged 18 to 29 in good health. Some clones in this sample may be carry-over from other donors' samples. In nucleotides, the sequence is TGTGCCACCTCCCTCTCCGGGACTAGGGCAGATACGCAGTATTTT. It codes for CATSLSGTRADTQYF.